One and the same sample provided the 23 T cell receptor beta chains below, sequenced in a study of identical twins. MiXCR was run by TCRdb on the 5' RACE reads, yielding one entry per CDR3 protein. The sample records approximately 890,000 distinct CDR3 sequences, more than 9% being singletons. This same sample was also part of a study on yellow fever vaccine responses in identical twins.

The sequencing sample was made of PBMCs. The receptors come from a woman aged 18-29 years in good health.

CDR3 DNA: TGTGCCAGCAGTTACTCGATCGGACCTCCGAACACCGGGGAGCTGTTTTTT. Translating gives CASSYSIGPPNTGELFF. The J gene is TRBJ2-2, the V gene TRBV6-5; D unclear. Trimming removed 0 bases at V and 0 bases at J, with 11 bases between. From germline, CDR1 is MNHEY and CDR2 SVGAGI. The CDR3 totals 17 residues.

This clonotype has a handful of counts. The chain couples TRBV20-1 to TRBJ2-5, with TRBD2 identical over 7 bases. The V gene's germline CDR1 is DFQATT and CDR2 SNEGSKA (reference sequence). V trimming: 4 bases; J trimming: 5 bases; junction bases outside the gene matches: 10. CDR3 length equals 14 residues. The CDR3 DNA is TGCAGTGCTACCGGGACTATTCCAAAGGAGACCCAGTACTTC. Residues: CSATGTIPKETQYF.

This clonotype was seen at least ten times. This chain uses TRBV7-9 with TRBJ1-2, with a tentative D call TRBD1 (5 bases). The germline V gene has CDR1 SEHNR and CDR2 FQNEAQ (reference sequence). V lost 7 bases and J 4 bases, leaving 16 bases between the germline ends. CDR3 length: 14 residues. CDR3 sequence reads: CASIKSGGSYGYTF. The CDR3 DNA is TGTGCCAGCATCAAGAGCGGGGGTAGCTATGGCTACACCTTC. Together with reference TRBV7-9 and TRBJ1-2, the CDR3 gives the full variable domain: DTGVSQNPRHKITKRGQNVTFRCDPISEHNRLYWYRQTLGQGPEFLTYFQNEAQLEKSRLLSDRFSAERPKGSFSTLEIQRTEQGDSAMYLCASIKSGGSYGYTFGSGTRLTVV.

J is TRBJ2-7 and V is TRBV7-9; D not certain. Germline CDR1 and CDR2: SEHNR and FQNEAQ (reference sequence). The ends were cut back, 2 bases at V and 0 bases at J, with 11 bases in the middle. This CDR3 is 15 amino acids long. For the CDR3, the DNA is TGTGCCAGCAGCTTATGGAGAGAGAGCTCCTACGAGCAGTACGTC. It specifies CASSLWRESSYEQYV.

The V call is TRBV6-5, the J call TRBJ2-6, with TRBD2 identical over 14 bases. Trimming took 7 bases from V and 2 from J; bases not matched to a gene: 4. The CDR3 sequence is 17 residues long. Germline values: CDR1 MNHEY, CDR2 SVGAGI. CDR3 nucleotide sequence: TGTGCCAGCAAGGGACTAGCGGGAGACCCTGGGGCCAACGTCCTGACTTTC. Translation gives CASKGLAGDPGANVLTF.

This clonotype was found a few times. V usage is TRBV28 and J usage is TRBJ2-3; 8 bases align to TRBD2. The CDR3 runs to 14 residues. CDR1 is MDHEN and CDR2 is SYDVKM in the germline V gene. After removal of 3 bases from V and 6 bases from J, the junction contained 5 bases not matched to a gene. The CDR3 bases are TGTGCCAGCAGTTTCTCCGGGAGGGGTGATACGCAGTATTTT. It codes for CASSFSGRGDTQYF.

This rearrangement joins TRBV4-1 to TRBJ1-1; no reliable D call. V was clipped by 3 bases and J by 1 base, with 9 bases between them. The CDR3 is made up of 14 amino acids. The germline CDR1 and CDR2 sequences are MGHRA and YSYEKL. CDR3 DNA: TGCGCCAGCAGCCAGTACGCCCCGAACACTGAAGCTTTCTTT. Its translation: CASSQYAPNTEAFF.

This clonotype has just a few counts. This chain links TRBV25-1 with TRBJ2-1; no firm D call. Trimming removed 2 bases from V and 5 bases from J, with 7 bases in between. Germline V gene lookup returns CDR1 MGHDK and CDR2 SYGVNS. The CDR3 totals 13 residues. CDR3 residues: CASSEIKDNEQFF. The CDR3, as DNA: TGTGCCAGCAGTGAAATAAAGGACAATGAGCAGTTCTTC.

This clonotype was seen a few times. The V gene is TRBV20-1, the J gene TRBJ2-7, with TRBD2 matching 12 bases. Germline V CDR1 and CDR2: DFQATT, SNEGSKA (reference sequence). The length of the CDR3 is 16 residues. V shed 0 bases and J 6 bases; nucleotides not matched to a gene: 9. CDR3 region: CSAREGSTSGRPEQYF. The CDR3 DNA follows: TGCAGTGCTAGAGAGGGGAGCACTAGCGGGAGGCCCGAGCAGTACTTC.

This clonotype showed up just a few times. The chain uses TRBV5-1 and TRBJ2-7; 8 bases align to TRBD1. The CDR3 spans 14 residues. V was clipped by 4 bases and J by 7 bases; unmatched bases: 10. Germline CDR1 reads SGHRS; CDR2 reads YFSETQ. CDR3 nucleotides: TGCGCCAGCAGCCTGGGACAGGCCCCTAGGGAGCAGTACTTC. Translation gives CASSLGQAPREQYF.

In this sample, this clonotype turned up a few times. In DNA, the CDR3 is TGCGCCAGCAGCCAAAGTGGTAATTCACCCCTCCACTTT. As protein: CASSQSGNSPLHF. The chain joins TRBV4-1 to TRBJ1-6; D is ambiguous. Germline CDR1 MGHRA, CDR2 YSYEKL. V gave up 2 bases and J gave up 6 bases, with 5 bases separating them. The CDR3 contains 13 residues.

The table lists this clonotype with a few counts. The chain is built from TRBV10-3 and TRBJ2-1, with 8 bases aligning to TRBD1. Losses at the gene ends were 6 bases for V and 5 bases for J; bases not matched to a gene: 9. The CDR3 is made up of 15 amino acids. The germline CDR1 and CDR2 sequences are ENHRY and SYGVKD. The CDR3 protein is CAISHPGQDHNEQFF. CDR3 DNA sequence: TGTGCCATCAGCCATCCGGGACAGGATCACAATGAGCAGTTCTTC.

In this sample, this clonotype turned up a few times. The chain combines TRBV9 with TRBJ1-2, with D possibly matching TRBD1 (5 bases). Trimming pared 0 bases from V and 6 bases from J, leaving 9 bases between. The CDR3 totals 13 residues. Germline CDR1 reads SGDLS; CDR2 reads YYNGEE. The CDR3: CASSVGGVNGYTF. The DNA for the CDR3 is TGTGCCAGCAGCGTAGGGGGGGTTAATGGCTACACCTTC. Looking up the rest from reference TRBV9 and TRBJ1-2 gives the full variable domain: DSGVTQTPKHLITATGQRVTLRCSPRSGDLSVYWYQQSLDQGLQFLIQYYNGEERAKGNILERFSAQQFPDLHSELNLSSLELGDSALYFCASSVGGVNGYTFGSGTRLTVV.

The rearrangement uses TRBV28 and TRBJ2-7, with TRBD1 as a possible D gene (7 bases). Germline-derived CDR1 and CDR2 are MDHEN and SYDVKM. This CDR3 has 14 amino acids. V was trimmed by 5 bases and J by 3 bases, leaving 14 bases between them. This CDR3 is CASSQAGQIYEQYV. CDR3 nucleotide sequence: TGTGCCAGCAGTCAGGCGGGACAGATCTACGAGCAGTACGTC.

This clonotype showed up just a few times. The rearrangement links TRBV7-8 to TRBJ2-3; 13 bases are shared with TRBD2. Germline CDR1 reads SGHVS; CDR2 reads FQNEAQ. This CDR3 is built from 17 residues. The trim removed 6 bases at V and 2 bases at J, leaving 8 bases unmatched. The CDR3 region is CASRPLAGGPDTDTQYF. The CDR3, as DNA: TGTGCCAGCAGGCCACTAGCGGGGGGGCCGGACACAGATACGCAGTATTTT.

This clonotype was seen repeatedly, ten times or more. The chain employs TRBV5-1 and TRBJ2-7; 7 positions match TRBD2. Trimming took 0 bases from V and 4 from J; bases not matched to a gene: 7. Germline values: CDR1 SGHRS, CDR2 YFSETQ. This CDR3 has 15 amino acids. In nucleotides, the CDR3 is TGCGCCAGCAGCTTGGATGGGACTAAGCGGTACGAGCAGTACTTC. This codes for CASSLDGTKRYEQYF.

This rearrangement joins TRBV24-1 to TRBJ2-1; tentatively, D is TRBD1 or TRBD2 (5 bases each). This CDR3 is built from 15 residues. V was shortened by 6 bases and J by 3 bases, with 14 bases between the two germline ends. CDR1 and CDR2 from the germline V gene are KGHDR and SFDVKD. The CDR3 spells CATSSRSGRYNEQFF. In DNA, the CDR3 is TGTGCCACCAGTAGTCGGTCGGGACGCTACAATGAGCAGTTCTTC.

The sample holds a few counts of this clonotype. The chain has TRBV11-2 and TRBJ2-7, with 10 bases identical to TRBD2. Trimming took 3 bases from V and 7 from J; bases not matched to a gene: 12. CDR3 size: 16 residues. CDR1 is SGHAT, CDR2 FQNNGV, per germline. The CDR3 here is CASSFRKREGLEEQYF. In nucleotides, the CDR3 is TGTGCCAGCAGCTTCCGAAAGCGGGAGGGCCTCGAAGAGCAGTACTTC.

The chain has TRBV4-2 and TRBJ1-6; D not certain. The CDR3 runs to 15 residues. Germline CDR1 and CDR2: LGHNA and YNFKEQ. V was clipped by 4 bases and J by 5 bases, with 12 bases between them. CDR3 sequence (DNA): TGTGCCAGCAGCCCCGCCCAGTCAAATAATTCACCCCTCCACTTT. This gives the protein CASSPAQSNNSPLHF.

This clonotype was observed at least ten times. The CDR3 DNA follows: TGTGCCAGCAGCCCCTTTAGACAGAATAGCTCCTACGAGCAGTACTTC. Translated, it gives CASSPFRQNSSYEQYF. The chain joins TRBV12-3 or TRBV12-4 to TRBJ2-7, with a tentative D call TRBD1 (5 bases). Trimming shortened V by 6 bases and J by 0 bases, and 18 bases separated the two germline ends. This CDR3 is built from 16 residues.

This chain joins TRBV29-1 and TRBJ1-1, with D possibly matching TRBD1 (5 bases). Looked up from germline, CDR1 is SQVTM and CDR2 is ANQGSEA. CDR3 length equals 14 residues. Trimming pared 4 bases from V and 5 bases from J, leaving 17 bases between. Here the CDR3 reads CSVGYVGEKTEAFF. The CDR3 nucleotides read TGCAGCGTTGGATATGTGGGGGAAAAGACTGAAGCTTTCTTT.

The chain employs TRBV20-1 and TRBJ2-1; 9 bases are shared with TRBD2. The CDR3 runs 16 residues. Germline V gene lookup returns CDR1 DFQATT and CDR2 SNEGSKA (reference sequence). The V segment lost 6 bases and the J segment 0 bases; nucleotides outside the gene matches: 9. The CDR3 region has the DNA TGCAGTGCCCCGCTAGCGGGGCCCAGCTCCTACAATGAGCAGTTCTTC. Translating gives CSAPLAGPSSYNEQFF.

The V and J genes are TRBV18 and TRBJ2-1, with 7 bases matching TRBD1. This CDR3 has 15 amino acids. The V and J ends lost 3 bases and 9 bases, in that order; junction bases with no gene match: 11. The V gene's germline CDR1 is KGHSH and CDR2 LQKENI. CDR3 nucleotides: TGTGCCAGCTCACCGCCGCAGAACAGGGGTGCTGAGCAGTTCTTC. This gives the protein CASSPPQNRGAEQFF.